These 24 T cell receptor beta chains share one sample of origin, sequenced in a study of T cell repertoires and HLA-DP antigens. Method: immunoSEQ multiplex PCR; TCRdb's copy keeps in-frame clones and lacks some. Among about 110,000 clones listed, around 93% were seen once. These receptors lack a known antigen. The sample comprised CD4+ T cells from PBMCs. The receptors come from a young woman in good health and CMV-seronegative.

The chain links TRBV5-6 to TRBJ1-2; maybe TRBD1 (6 bases). Trimming left V 3 bases short and J 1 base short, with 13 bases between. CDR1 SGHDT and CDR2 YYEEEE come from the germline V gene. The CDR3 has 15 amino acids. CDR3 protein: CASSYTGTFNYGYTF. In DNA, the CDR3 is TGTGCCAGCAGCTATACAGGGACGTTTAACTATGGCTACACCTTC. Full variable domain (outside the CDR3, taken from reference TRBV5-6 and TRBJ1-2): DAGVTQSPTHLIKTRGQQVTLRCSPKSGHDTVSWYQQALGQGPQFIFQYYEEEERQRGNFPDRFSGHQFPNYSSELNVNALLLGDSALYLCASSYTGTFNYGYTFGSGTRLTVV.

The chain combines TRBV25-1 with TRBJ2-3, with D unclear. CDR1 is MGHDK, CDR2 SYGVNS, per germline. Between the trimmed V and J ends, which lost 4 bases and 6 bases, there was a span of 11 bases. This CDR3 region has 13 residues. CDR3 DNA sequence: TGTGCCAGCAGTGTTAGGGTGGGGGATACGCAGTATTTT. It codes for CASSVRVGDTQYF.

V gene TRBV7-8 combines with J gene TRBJ1-5; no clear D gene. Germline lookup yields CDR1 SGHVS and CDR2 FQNEAQ. V lost 5 bases and J 3 bases, leaving 23 bases between the germline ends. This CDR3 is 18 amino acids long. CDR3 amino acids: CASSPRARYITHNQPQHF. CDR3 bases: TGTGCCAGCAGCCCGAGGGCCAGGTACATTACCCACAATCAGCCCCAGCATTTT.

This sequence joins TRBV11-2 and TRBJ1-2; D unresolved. The length of the CDR3 is 13 residues. Per germline, CDR1 SGHAT and CDR2 FQNNGV. The ends were cut back, 5 bases at V and 2 bases at J, with 9 bases in the middle. CDR3 sequence: CASSPDRNYGYTF. CDR3 coding DNA: TGTGCCAGCAGCCCTGACCGGAACTATGGCTACACCTTC.

The chain employs TRBV18 and TRBJ1-4; TRBD1 aligns across 10 bases. The germline CDR1 and CDR2 sequences are KGHSH and LQKENI. The CDR3 length is 15 residues. J lost 5 bases, V lost 3 bases, and 3 bases had no gene match. The CDR3 is CASSPGQGPNEKLFF. The CDR3 nucleotides read TGTGCCAGCTCACCGGGACAGGGGCCAAATGAAAAACTGTTTTTT. Based on the CDR3 plus reference TRBV18 and TRBJ1-4, the full variable domain is NAGVMQNPRHLVRRRGQEARLRCSPMKGHSHVYWYRQLPEEGLKFMVYLQKENIIDESGMPKERFSAEFPKEGPSILRIQQVVRGDSAAYFCASSPGQGPNEKLFFGSGTQLSVL.

CDR3: CASRAGPNTEAFF. CDR3 sequence (DNA): TGTGCCAGCAGGGCGGGTCCGAACACTGAAGCTTTCTTT. This chain uses TRBV28 with TRBJ1-1; D remains unclear. Germline V gives CDR1 MDHEN, CDR2 SYDVKM. V was cut by 6 bases and J by 1 base, with 9 bases left in between. This CDR3 region has 13 residues.

The gene calls are TRBV10-1 and TRBJ2-3, with D possibly being TRBD2 (5 bases). V gave up 8 bases and J gave up 3 bases, with 12 bases separating them. The V gene's germline CDR1 is WNHNN and CDR2 SYGVQD (reference sequence). The CDR3 runs to 13 residues. CDR3 sequence: CASSEGATDTQYF. CDR3 coding DNA: TGCGCCAGCTCTGAGGGAGCAACAGATACGCAGTATTTT.

The rearrangement links TRBV5-1 to TRBJ2-7; 7 bases fit TRBD1. Germline CDR1 and CDR2: SGHRS and YFSETQ. The CDR3 extends over 15 amino acids. V dropped 4 bases and J dropped 2; count of bases not matched to a gene: 9. The CDR3 loop reads CASSPRQGTPYEQYF. DNA of the CDR3: TGCGCCAGCAGCCCTCGACAGGGAACCCCCTACGAGCAGTACTTC.

The chain is built from TRBV18 and TRBJ2-7, with D possibly being TRBD1 (6 bases). The CDR3 covers 15 residues. Germline assignment: CDR1 KGHSH and CDR2 LQKENI. Trimming took off 3 bases at V and 0 bases at J, with 12 bases between the two ends. The CDR3 sequence is CASSPRTASSYEQYV. The CDR3 bases are TGTGCCAGCTCACCTCGGACAGCCAGCTCCTACGAGCAGTACGTC.

V is TRBV5-4 and J is TRBJ2-1, with D unresolved. The CDR3 covers 12 residues. V lost 1 base to trimming and J lost 10 bases, with 9 bases between them. From germline, CDR1 is SGHNT and CDR2 YYREEE (reference sequence). The CDR3 is CASSLRSGEQFF. The CDR3 coding sequence is TGTGCCAGCAGCTTGAGGTCCGGGGAGCAGTTCTTC.

V gene TRBV7-2 combines with J gene TRBJ1-1; weak D call: TRBD1 (5 bases). The CDR3 has 14 residues. V was cut by 5 bases and J by 1 base, with 11 bases left in between. CDR1 and CDR2 from the germline V gene are SGHTA and FQGNSA. The CDR3 DNA reads TGTGCCAGCAGCCCGATGGGGGGGAACACTGAAGCTTTCTTT. This translates into CASSPMGGNTEAFF.

This rearrangement joins TRBV11-2 to TRBJ2-3, with 9 bases aligning to TRBD2. With V trimmed by 11 bases and J by 4 bases, 7 bases remained unmatched. Per germline, CDR1 SGHAT and CDR2 FQNNGV. The CDR3 contains 13 residues. DNA for the CDR3: TGTGCCGTAGCGGGAGTCCTCTCAGATACGCAGTATTTT. Amino acids: CAVAGVLSDTQYF.

The chain is built from TRBV6-1 and TRBJ2-7; tentative D call: TRBD1 (5 bases). The CDR3 length is 13 residues. V lost 11 bases and J lost 3, with 17 bases in between. Germline V lookup: CDR1 MNHNS, CDR2 SASEGT. CDR3 sequence: CAAQKQEYYEQYF. In nucleotides, the CDR3 is TGTGCCGCGCAGAAACAGGAATACTACGAGCAGTACTTC.

CDR3 protein: CASSSRGGNTIYF. The CDR3 nucleotides read TGTGCCAGCAGCTCCAGGGGTGGAAACACCATATATTTT. This chain joins TRBV7-2 and TRBJ1-3; D might be TRBD1 (6 bases). The CDR3 is 13 amino acids. The germline gives CDR1 SGHTA, CDR2 FQGNSA. V lost 4 bases, J lost 3 bases, and 7 bases lay in between.

The chain combines TRBV6-5 with TRBJ1-1, with D tentatively TRBD1 (5 bases). The length of the CDR3 is 14 residues. Trimming removed 5 bases from V and 1 base from J, with 11 bases in between. The germline gives CDR1 MNHEY, CDR2 SVGAGI. In nucleotides, the CDR3 is TGTGCCAGCAGTGGCGGACACAGGAACACTGAAGCTTTCTTT. Translating it yields CASSGGHRNTEAFF.

This clone was counted a single time. Here the CDR3 DNA reads TGTGCCATCAGTGACCCCTCTGGTCTGAACACCGGGGAGCTGTTTTTT. Its protein is CAISDPSGLNTGELFF. The V call is TRBV10-3, the J call TRBJ2-2; no clear D. The V gene's germline CDR1 is ENHRY and CDR2 SYGVKD. The V gene lost 3 bases and the J gene lost 1 base, with 12 bases spanning the gap. The CDR3 consists of 16 residues.

The chain employs TRBV28 and TRBJ1-3, with D perhaps matching TRBD1 (6 bases). This CDR3 spans 14 amino acids. Per the germline V gene, CDR1 is MDHEN and CDR2 is SYDVKM. V was trimmed by 8 bases and J by 0 bases, leaving 11 bases between them. The chain's CDR3 is CASRTGSSGNTIYF. The CDR3 nucleotides read TGTGCCAGCCGAACAGGGTCCTCTGGAAACACCATATATTTT.

V gene TRBV28 combines with J gene TRBJ2-1; 9 bases are a match to TRBD2. The CDR3 has 15 residues. J was trimmed by 6 bases and V by 2 bases; bases with no gene match: 5. CDR1 is MDHEN, CDR2 SYDVKM, per germline. CDR3 DNA sequence: TGTGCCAGCAGTTTAGCGGGGGGGTTCGTCAATGAGCAGTTCTTC. Protein product: CASSLAGGFVNEQFF.

The rearrangement links TRBV11-2 to TRBJ2-2; perhaps TRBD1 as D (6 bases). CDR3 length equals 14 residues. Trimming pared 1 base from V and 4 bases from J, leaving 7 bases between. The germline V gene has CDR1 SGHAT and CDR2 FQNNGV. CDR3 bases: TGTGCCAGCAGCTTAGGGGGGCGCACCGGGGAGCTGTTTTTT. It yields the protein CASSLGGRTGELFF.

The V and J genes are TRBV5-1 and TRBJ2-1; no clear D gene. CDR1 and CDR2 (germline): SGHRS, YFSETQ. Trimming cost V 0 bases and J 8 bases, with 12 bases left between them. This CDR3 has 14 residues. Here the CDR3 reads CASSLGAGTDEQFF. The CDR3 region has the DNA TGCGCCAGCAGCTTGGGGGCTGGAACGGATGAGCAGTTCTTC.

The V and J genes are TRBV15 and TRBJ2-7; possibly TRBD1 for D (6 bases). Germline V gives CDR1 LNHNV, CDR2 YYDKDF (reference sequence). V was trimmed by 2 bases and J by 4 bases, leaving 9 bases between them. CDR3 length: 13 residues. DNA of the CDR3: TGTGCCACCAGCAGACAGGGGACATACGAGCAGTACTTC. It yields the protein CATSRQGTYEQYF.

This clone was seen a handful of times. The chain recombines TRBV5-1 with TRBJ1-2; maybe TRBD1 (5 bases). This CDR3 spans 13 amino acids. The germline V gene has CDR1 SGHRS and CDR2 YFSETQ. With 2 bases removed from V and 4 bases from J, the gap between germline ends came to 9 bases. The CDR3 nucleotides read TGCGCCAGCAGCTTTGAGGGGACCTATGGCTACACCTTC. Translated, it gives CASSFEGTYGYTF.

The gene calls are TRBV18 and TRBJ1-4; 9 nucleotides align to TRBD1. V dropped 3 bases and J dropped 8; count of bases not matched to a gene: 4. The CDR3 sequence is 14 residues long. Per germline, CDR1 KGHSH and CDR2 LQKENI. The CDR3 is CASSPGQGNEKLFF. CDR3 bases: TGTGCCAGCTCACCTGGACAGGGGAACGAAAAACTGTTTTTT.

The chain links TRBV7-2 to TRBJ1-2; possible D gene TRBD1, 5 bases. Germline CDR1 and CDR2: SGHTA and FQGNSA. CDR3 length: 15 residues. The V end was cut by 1 base, the J end by 8 bases, with 17 bases between. Here the CDR3 reads CASSLDPGVTSGYTF. The CDR3 nucleotides read TGTGCCAGCAGCTTAGACCCGGGGGTAACCTCGGGCTACACCTTC.